A single T cell receptor (beta chain) is shown here with its context. Its antigen remains unidentified. The CDR3 spans 16 residues. Germline V gene data show CDR1 as SGHRS and CDR2 as YFSETQ. J gave up 4 bases and V 2 bases, and 7 bases lay outside the gene matches. This entry is derived from a study of beta chain features in type 1 diabetes. Sequencing targeted expressed TCRB transcripts, as all isolated RNA had been reverse transcribed. Libraries were prepared by immunoSEQ multiplex PCR; TCRdb keeps only in-frame clonotypes and omits some of them. The sample has roughly 41,000 clones, about half seen once; the top ten hold around 0.7%. General study points: Lower insertion and higher deletion counts appeared at VDJ junctions in type 1 diabetes patients.

The genes are TRBV5-1 and TRBJ2-3; TRBD1 matches 10 bases. Sequencing was done on a sample of central memory CD4+ T cells from blood. The receptor's source is a woman between 18 and 30 years old in good health. The CDR3 region is CASSLNSGTGADTQYF. As DNA, the CDR3 is TGCGCCAGCAGCTTAAATTCCGGGACAGGGGCAGATACGCAGTATTTT. The entire variable domain, with the rest obtained from reference TRBV5-1 and TRBJ2-3, is as follows: KAGVTQTPRYLIKTRGQQVTLSCSPISGHRSVSWYQQTPGQGLQFLFEYFSETQRNKGNFPGRFSGRQFSNSRSEMNVSTLELGDSALYLCASSLNSGTGADTQYFGPGTRLTVL.